Reported below is one T cell receptor beta chain. Of the isolated RNA, all was reverse transcribed, and so the sequenced material was expressed TCRB transcripts. TCRdb's table, derived via immunoSEQ multiplex PCR, lists solely in-frame clones and lacks some. The sample yields 250,000 to 300,000 clones, about 7.8% seen once. Germline V gives CDR1 MNHNY, CDR2 SVGAGI (reference sequence). The CDR3 runs to 15 residues. Germline trimming cut 7 bases from V and 6 bases from J; bases unmatched to any gene: 11. Sorting that relied on CD45RO/CCR7/CD25/CD127/CD95/CD27 yielded CD4+ naive, central memory, regulatory and stem cell-like memory cells. These data originate in a study of beta chain features in type 1 diabetes. Study-wide context: The study examined about 110,000,000 sorted cells across all samples.

The sample was central memory CD4+ T cells from blood. The sequence was collected from a woman aged 18 to 35 in good health. This chain links TRBV6-6 with TRBJ1-2; 10 positions agree with TRBD1. The DNA of the CDR3 is TGTGCCAGCACCCCCCCCGGGACAGGGGTGGATGGCTACACCTTC. Protein sequence: CASTPPGTGVDGYTF.